Following are 4 T cell receptor beta chains from one sample sequenced in a study of T-cell reconstitution after alpha-beta-depleted transplantation in children. Unique molecular identifiers were incorporated during preparation of the TCRbeta library. TCRdb reprocessed the PCR reads via MiXCR and lists one record per CDR3 protein. Of about 980,000 distinct CDR3 sequences in the sample, about 26% were seen once. The input for sequencing was PBMCs, mostly from graft donor cells, taken 360 days after TCRalphabeta/CD19-depleted stem cell transplant. All receptors come from a boy under two years old who had a stem cell transplant for SCID, so the T cells may come from the graft donor.

The rearrangement joins TRBV4-2 to TRBJ2-5; the match to TRBD1 covers 7 bases. The CDR3 totals 17 residues. Germline loops: CDR1 LGHNA, CDR2 YNFKEQ. V lost 2 bases and J lost 0; bases outside the gene matches: 9. CDR3 sequence reads: CASSQPNRGTHQETQYF. CDR3 DNA: TGTGCCAGCAGCCAACCCAACAGGGGTACCCACCAAGAGACCCAGTACTTC.

The genes are TRBV6-5 and TRBJ1-4; TRBD1 agrees at 8 bases. CDR3 length: 15 amino acids. Per germline, CDR1 MNHEY and CDR2 SVGAGI. V lost 0 bases, J lost 7 bases, and 4 bases stayed unmatched. CDR3 nucleotides: TGTGCCAGCAGTTACTCCCAGGGGGCGCGTGAAAAACTGTTTTTT. It translates to CASSYSQGAREKLFF.

This chain uses TRBV5-1 with TRBJ1-1; unclear D gene. CDR3 size: 14 residues. The V gene's germline CDR1 is SGHRS and CDR2 YFSETQ. The germline V and J ends were trimmed by 5 bases and 11 bases, with 22 bases remaining between them. The chain's CDR3 is CASSVGQDPSVAFF. DNA of the CDR3: TGCGCCAGCAGTGTTGGTCAGGACCCAAGCGTCGCTTTCTTT.

A note on this clonotype: An end of the junction differs from the germline gene, which may be a read error. The CDR3 region has the DNA TGCGCCAGCAGTCCCGGGACAGGGTCCTTCGAGCAGTACTTC. This sequence encodes CASSPGTGSFEQYF. This rearrangement joins TRBV5-1 to TRBJ2-7; 9 bases agree with TRBD1. Germline V lookup: CDR1 SGHRS, CDR2 YFSETQ. The CDR3 is made up of 14 amino acids.